These 10 T cell receptor beta chains were all obtained from the same sample, sequenced in a study of Tregs in tolerant kidney transplant recipients (dated by TCRdb to between 2018 and 2021). Library creation used the immunoSEQ multiplex PCR assay. In TCRdb, the immuneACCESS table is reduced to in-frame sequences with V and J assigned. These tables do not hold every clone; where another copy was compared, an unresolved V gene accounts for under half, and the others remain unexplained. For this sample there are just under 65,000 clones; less than 98% appear just once. In total, the top ten clones hold 0.3% to 0.35% of the sample. According to the study, the label for this sample's time point signals: blood sample drawn before combined kidney and bone marrow transplant. Sequencing was performed on Tregs from blood, taken before the transplant. Every receptor here comes from a human donor who received a combined kidney and bone marrow transplant.

The rearrangement links TRBV13 to TRBJ2-7, with TRBD2 identical over 11 bases. This CDR3 has 17 amino acids. Per the germline V gene, CDR1 is PRHDT and CDR2 is FYEKMQ (reference sequence). Trimming cost V 4 bases and J 5 bases; bases outside gene matches: 13. The CDR3 sequence is CASSSSIRLAGSDEQYF. In DNA form, the CDR3 reads TGTGCCAGCAGCTCCTCTATTCGACTAGCGGGGAGCGACGAGCAGTACTTC.

The chain recombines TRBV11-3 with TRBJ1-2, with 7 bases that match TRBD1. Germline CDR1 SGHNT, CDR2 YENEEA. CDR3 length: 13 amino acids. V shed 5 bases and J 8 bases; nucleotides not matched to a gene: 8. The DNA of the CDR3 is TGTGCCAGCAGCCCAGGAGGGGGCAGAGGCTACACCTTC. It codes for CASSPGGGRGYTF.

The chain is built from TRBV7-3 and TRBJ1-1, with D tentatively TRBD1 (5 bases). Trimming took off 3 bases at V and 1 base at J, with 12 bases between the two ends. Germline V gene lookup returns CDR1 SGHTA and CDR2 FQGTGA. The CDR3 is made up of 15 amino acids. The CDR3 loop reads CASSLNDSPNTEAFF. The CDR3 DNA is TGTGCCAGCAGCTTGAATGACAGTCCGAACACTGAAGCTTTCTTT.

This rearrangement joins TRBV19 to TRBJ2-7; 7 nucleotides align to TRBD1. With V trimmed by 4 bases and J by 3 bases, 9 bases remained unmatched. Germline V gene sequence: CDR1 LNHDA, CDR2 SQIVND (reference sequence). The CDR3 spans 15 residues. The CDR3 DNA is TGTGCCAGTAGTAAATCCCTGGGACAGAGCTACGAGCAGTACTTC. It encodes CASSKSLGQSYEQYF.

CDR3 in amino acids: CASSIDSARPRNIQYF. The CDR3 DNA follows: TGTGCCAGTAGTATAGATTCGGCAAGGCCGCGGAACATTCAGTACTTC. J is TRBJ2-4 and V is TRBV19; the D is unclear. Germline V gene sequence: CDR1 LNHDA, CDR2 SQIVND (reference sequence). V dropped 0 bases and J dropped 7 bases, with 16 bases sitting between them. This CDR3 is 16 amino acids long.

The chain couples TRBV30 to TRBJ1-4; 7 bases fit TRBD1. The V segment lost 2 bases and the J segment 7 bases; nucleotides outside the gene matches: 4. Germline V gene lookup returns CDR1 GTSNPN and CDR2 SVGIG (reference sequence). The CDR3 has 13 amino acids. CDR3 DNA: TGTGCCTGGAGTTACAGGGGAAGTGAAAAACTGTTTTTT. Amino acid sequence: CAWSYRGSEKLFF.

This sequence joins TRBV19 and TRBJ1-3, with 7 bases fitting TRBD1. The CDR3 length is 15 residues. V gave up 2 bases and J gave up 0 bases; unmatched junction bases: 1. Germline CDR1 LNHDA, CDR2 SQIVND (reference sequence). The chain's CDR3 is CASSIWDSSGNTIYF. The CDR3 DNA is TGTGCCAGTAGTATATGGGACAGCTCTGGAAACACCATATATTTT.

In DNA, the CDR3 is TGCGCCAGCAGCCAAGAGGCAAGGGGGATAGCGGGGGCGGATACGCAGTATTTT. It specifies CASSQEARGIAGADTQYF. V usage is TRBV4-1 and J usage is TRBJ2-3, with 9 positions matching TRBD2. The ends lost 0 bases at V and 6 bases at J; junction bases unmatched: 13. This CDR3 is 18 amino acids long. Germline-derived CDR1 and CDR2 are MGHRA and YSYEKL.

The chain carries TRBV12-5 and TRBJ2-5; maybe TRBD2 (5 bases). Germline assignment: CDR1 LGHNT and CDR2 FRNRAP. This CDR3 is built from 17 residues. V was pared by 3 bases and J by 5 bases, with 22 bases between. Written as DNA, the CDR3 is TGTGCTAGTGGTTTTGCCGGATTCTCCGGGAAAGAGGAGACCCAGTACTTC. This sequence encodes CASGFAGFSGKEETQYF. Full variable domain (outside the CDR3, taken from reference TRBV12-5 and TRBJ2-5): DARVTQTPRHKVTEMGQEVTMRCQPILGHNTVFWYRQTMMQGLELLAYFRNRAPLDDSGMPKDRFSAEMPDATLATLKIQPSEPRDSAVYFCASGFAGFSGKEETQYFGPGTRLLVL.

V usage is TRBV19 and J usage is TRBJ1-2; tentatively, D is TRBD1 (5 bases). Germline CDR1 reads LNHDA; CDR2 reads SQIVND (reference sequence). CDR3 length: 14 residues. The germline V and J ends were trimmed by 3 bases and 8 bases, with 16 bases remaining between them. CDR3 coding DNA: TGTGCCAGTAGTATGGCGACAGTTGGGGCCGGCTACACCTTC. Translating it yields CASSMATVGAGYTF.